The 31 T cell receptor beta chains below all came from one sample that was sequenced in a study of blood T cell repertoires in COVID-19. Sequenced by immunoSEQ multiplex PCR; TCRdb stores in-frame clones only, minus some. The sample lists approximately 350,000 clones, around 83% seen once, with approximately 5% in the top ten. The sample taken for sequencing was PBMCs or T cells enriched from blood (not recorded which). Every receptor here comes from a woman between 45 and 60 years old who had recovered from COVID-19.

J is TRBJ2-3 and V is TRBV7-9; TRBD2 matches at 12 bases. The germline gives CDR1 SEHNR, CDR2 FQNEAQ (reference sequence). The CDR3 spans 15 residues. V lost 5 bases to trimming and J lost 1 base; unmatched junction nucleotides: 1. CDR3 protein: CASSRTSGGTDTQYF. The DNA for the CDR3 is TGTGCCAGCAGCCGGACTAGCGGGGGCACAGATACGCAGTATTTT.

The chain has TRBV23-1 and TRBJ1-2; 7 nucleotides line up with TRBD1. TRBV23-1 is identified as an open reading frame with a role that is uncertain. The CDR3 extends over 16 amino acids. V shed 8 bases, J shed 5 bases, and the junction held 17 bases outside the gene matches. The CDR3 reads CASPQGQGISEYGYTF. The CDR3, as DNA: TGCGCCAGCCCACAGGGGCAGGGAATCTCAGAGTATGGCTACACCTTC.

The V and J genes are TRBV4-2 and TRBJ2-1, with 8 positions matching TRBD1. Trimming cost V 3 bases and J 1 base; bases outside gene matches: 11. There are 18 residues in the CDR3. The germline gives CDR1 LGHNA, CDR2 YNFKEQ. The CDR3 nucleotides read TGTGCCAGCAGCCAGGGCTCGGACAGGGCCGATTCCTACAATGAGCAGTTCTTC. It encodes CASSQGSDRADSYNEQFF.

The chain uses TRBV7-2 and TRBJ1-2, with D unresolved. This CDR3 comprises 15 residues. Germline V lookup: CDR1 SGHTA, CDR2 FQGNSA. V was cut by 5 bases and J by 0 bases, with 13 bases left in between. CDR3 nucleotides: TGTGCCAGCAGCCCCCGCGGCATAGCTAACTATGGCTACACCTTC. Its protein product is CASSPRGIANYGYTF.

Here the CDR3 DNA reads TGCGCCAGCAGCCAAGATAGTACTAGGCAGGGGGCCTACAATGAGCAGTTCTTC. Protein: CASSQDSTRQGAYNEQFF. The chain carries TRBV4-1 and TRBJ2-1; TRBD1 aligns across 7 bases. V lost 0 bases, J lost 2 bases, and 10 bases stayed unmatched. The CDR3 loop spans 18 amino acids. The germline CDR1 and CDR2 sequences are MGHRA and YSYEKL.

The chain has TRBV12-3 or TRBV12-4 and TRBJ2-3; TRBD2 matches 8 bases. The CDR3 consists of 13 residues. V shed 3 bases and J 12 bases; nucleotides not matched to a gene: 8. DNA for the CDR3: TGTGCCAGCAGTTTTTCTTCCCGGGGGGGTCAGTATTTT. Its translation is CASSFSSRGGQYF.

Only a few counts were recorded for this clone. The CDR3 nucleotides are TGTGCCAGCAGCCAAGTACAGGGGCTCTCTTATGGCTACACCTTC. This encodes CASSQVQGLSYGYTF. The rearrangement links TRBV3-1 (or the pseudogene TRBV3-2) to TRBJ1-2, with TRBD1 matching 7 bases. The CDR3 has 15 amino acids. CDR1 and CDR2 (germline): LGHDT, YNNKEL (reference sequence). Trimming took 1 base from V and 5 from J; bases not matched to a gene: 7.

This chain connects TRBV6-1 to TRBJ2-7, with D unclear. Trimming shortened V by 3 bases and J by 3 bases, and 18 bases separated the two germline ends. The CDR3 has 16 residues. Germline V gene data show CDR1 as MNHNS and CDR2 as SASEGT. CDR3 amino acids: CASSEVVMLGGYEQYF. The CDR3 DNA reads TGTGCCAGCAGTGAGGTTGTTATGCTAGGCGGCTACGAGCAGTACTTC.

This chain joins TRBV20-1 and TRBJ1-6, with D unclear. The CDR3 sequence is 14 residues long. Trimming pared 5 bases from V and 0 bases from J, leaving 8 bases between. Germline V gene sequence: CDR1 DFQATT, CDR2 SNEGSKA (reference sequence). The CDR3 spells CSARDNSYNSPLHF. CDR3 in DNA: TGCAGTGCTCGTGACAACTCCTATAATTCACCCCTCCACTTT.

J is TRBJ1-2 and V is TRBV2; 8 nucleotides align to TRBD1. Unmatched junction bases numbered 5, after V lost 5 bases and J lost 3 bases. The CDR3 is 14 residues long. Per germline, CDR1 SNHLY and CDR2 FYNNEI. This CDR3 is CASSPGQGYYGYTF. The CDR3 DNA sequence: TGTGCCAGCAGTCCAGGACAGGGCTACTATGGCTACACCTTC.

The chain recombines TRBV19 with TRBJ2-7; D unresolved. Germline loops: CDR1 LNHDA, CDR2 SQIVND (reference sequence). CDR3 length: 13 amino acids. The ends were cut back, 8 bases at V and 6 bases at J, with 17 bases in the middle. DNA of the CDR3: TGTGCCAGTGGCGAGCTCCGGAGCTCCGAGCAGTACTTC. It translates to CASGELRSSEQYF.

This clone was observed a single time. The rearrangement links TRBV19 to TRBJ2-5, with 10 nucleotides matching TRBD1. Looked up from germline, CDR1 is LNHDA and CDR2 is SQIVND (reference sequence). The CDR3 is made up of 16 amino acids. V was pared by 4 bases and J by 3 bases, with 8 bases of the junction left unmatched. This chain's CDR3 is CASSTPGTGVEETQYF. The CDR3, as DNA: TGTGCCAGTAGTACCCCGGGGACAGGGGTCGAAGAGACCCAGTACTTC.

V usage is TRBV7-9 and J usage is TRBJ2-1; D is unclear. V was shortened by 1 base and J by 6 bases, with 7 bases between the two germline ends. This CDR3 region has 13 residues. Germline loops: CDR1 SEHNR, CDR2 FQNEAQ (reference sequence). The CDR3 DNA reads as TGTGCCAGCAGCTTAGTCCCGGGCAATGAGCAGTTCTTC. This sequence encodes CASSLVPGNEQFF.

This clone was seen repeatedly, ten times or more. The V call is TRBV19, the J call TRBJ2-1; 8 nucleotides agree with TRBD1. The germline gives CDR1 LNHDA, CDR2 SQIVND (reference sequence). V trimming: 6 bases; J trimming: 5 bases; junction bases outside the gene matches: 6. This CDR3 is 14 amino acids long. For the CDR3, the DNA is TGTGCCAGTAGCCGACAGGGGATGAACAATGAGCAGTTCTTC. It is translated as CASSRQGMNNEQFF.

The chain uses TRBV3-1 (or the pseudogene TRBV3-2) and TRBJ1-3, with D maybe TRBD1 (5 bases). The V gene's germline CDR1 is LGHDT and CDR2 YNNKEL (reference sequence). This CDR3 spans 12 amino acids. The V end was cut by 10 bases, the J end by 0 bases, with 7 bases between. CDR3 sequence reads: CAIQGSGNTIYF. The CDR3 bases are TGTGCCATCCAGGGCTCTGGAAACACCATATATTTT.

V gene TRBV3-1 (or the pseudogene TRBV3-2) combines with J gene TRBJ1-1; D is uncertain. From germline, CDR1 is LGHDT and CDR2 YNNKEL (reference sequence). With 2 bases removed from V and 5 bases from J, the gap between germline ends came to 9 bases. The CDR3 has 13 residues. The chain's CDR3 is CASSQPDITEAFF. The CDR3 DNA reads TGTGCCAGCAGCCAACCCGACATAACTGAAGCTTTCTTT.

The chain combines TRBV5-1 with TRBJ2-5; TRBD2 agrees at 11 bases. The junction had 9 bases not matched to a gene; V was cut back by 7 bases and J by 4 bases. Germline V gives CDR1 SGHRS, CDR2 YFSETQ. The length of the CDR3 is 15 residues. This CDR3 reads CASRPLAGGSETQYF. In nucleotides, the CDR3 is TGCGCCAGCCGACCGTTAGCGGGAGGGTCAGAGACCCAGTACTTC.

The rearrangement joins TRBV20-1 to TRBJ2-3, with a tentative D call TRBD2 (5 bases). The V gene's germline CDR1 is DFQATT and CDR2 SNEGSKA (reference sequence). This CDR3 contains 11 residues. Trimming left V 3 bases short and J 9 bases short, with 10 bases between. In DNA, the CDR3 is TGCAGTGCTAGCCCGGACTTGACGCAGTATTTT. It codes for CSASPDLTQYF.

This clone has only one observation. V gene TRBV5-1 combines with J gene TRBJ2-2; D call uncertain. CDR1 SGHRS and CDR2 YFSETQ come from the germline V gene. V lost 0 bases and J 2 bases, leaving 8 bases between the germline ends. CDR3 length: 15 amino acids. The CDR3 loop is CASSLDSRNTGELFF. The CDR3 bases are TGCGCCAGCAGCTTGGACAGCCGAAACACCGGGGAGCTGTTTTTT.

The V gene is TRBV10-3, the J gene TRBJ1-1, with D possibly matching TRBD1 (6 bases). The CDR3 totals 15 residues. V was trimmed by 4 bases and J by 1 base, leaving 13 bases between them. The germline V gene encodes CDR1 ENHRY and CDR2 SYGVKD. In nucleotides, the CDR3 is TGTGCCATCAGTGGCCCGGGACAACCGAACACTGAAGCTTTCTTT. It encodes CAISGPGQPNTEAFF.

The CDR3 sequence: CASSPEAASGGYTF. DNA for the CDR3: TGTGCCAGCAGCCCGGAGGCCGCCTCAGGTGGCTACACCTTC. The gene calls are TRBV7-9 and TRBJ1-2; D is unclear. V was cut by 5 bases and J by 7 bases, with 17 bases left in between. Germline V gives CDR1 SEHNR, CDR2 FQNEAQ (reference sequence). CDR3 size: 14 residues.

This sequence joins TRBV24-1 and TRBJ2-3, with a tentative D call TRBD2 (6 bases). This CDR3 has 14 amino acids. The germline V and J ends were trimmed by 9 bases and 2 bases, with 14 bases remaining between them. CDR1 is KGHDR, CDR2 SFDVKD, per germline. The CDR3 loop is CATAGLENTDTQYF. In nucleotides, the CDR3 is TGTGCCACCGCGGGGCTAGAAAACACAGATACGCAGTATTTT.

CDR3 amino acids: CASSIGLAGVSDTQYF. CDR3 in DNA: TGTGCCAGCAGCATCGGACTAGCGGGAGTTTCAGATACGCAGTATTTT. V is TRBV7-7 and J is TRBJ2-3; 13 bases match TRBD2. The J segment lost 4 bases and the V segment lost 5 bases, leaving 6 bases of the junction unmatched. In germline, CDR1 is SSHAT, CDR2 FNYEAQ (reference sequence). This CDR3 is 16 amino acids long.

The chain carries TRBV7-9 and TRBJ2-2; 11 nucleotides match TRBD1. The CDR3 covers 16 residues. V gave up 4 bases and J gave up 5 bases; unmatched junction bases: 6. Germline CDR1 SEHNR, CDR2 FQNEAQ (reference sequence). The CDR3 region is CASSWSGTGGTGELFF. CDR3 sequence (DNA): TGTGCCAGCAGCTGGAGCGGGACAGGGGGGACCGGGGAGCTGTTTTTT.

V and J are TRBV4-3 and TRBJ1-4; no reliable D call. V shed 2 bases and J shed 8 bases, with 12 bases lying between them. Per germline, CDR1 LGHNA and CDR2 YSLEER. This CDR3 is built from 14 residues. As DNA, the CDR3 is TGCGCCAGCAGCCAAATGGTCGAGTCAGAAAAACTGTTTTTT. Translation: CASSQMVESEKLFF.

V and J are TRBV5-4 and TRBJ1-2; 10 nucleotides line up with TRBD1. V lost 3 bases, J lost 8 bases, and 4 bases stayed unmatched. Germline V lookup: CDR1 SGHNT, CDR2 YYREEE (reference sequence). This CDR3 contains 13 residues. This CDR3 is CASSSTGGGGYTF. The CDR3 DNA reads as TGTGCCAGCAGCTCGACAGGGGGCGGCGGCTACACCTTC. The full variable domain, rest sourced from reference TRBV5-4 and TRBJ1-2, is ETGVTQSPTHLIKTRGQQVTLRCSSQSGHNTVSWYQQALGQGPQFIFQYYREEENGRGNFPPRFSGLQFPNYSSELNVNALELDDSALYLCASSSTGGGGYTFGSGTRLTVV.

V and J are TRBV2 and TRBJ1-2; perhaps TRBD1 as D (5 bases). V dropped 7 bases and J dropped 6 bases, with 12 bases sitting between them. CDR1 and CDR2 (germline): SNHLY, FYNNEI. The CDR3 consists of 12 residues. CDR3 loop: CASIGSGHGYTF. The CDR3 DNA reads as TGTGCCAGCATAGGGTCAGGGCATGGCTACACCTTC.

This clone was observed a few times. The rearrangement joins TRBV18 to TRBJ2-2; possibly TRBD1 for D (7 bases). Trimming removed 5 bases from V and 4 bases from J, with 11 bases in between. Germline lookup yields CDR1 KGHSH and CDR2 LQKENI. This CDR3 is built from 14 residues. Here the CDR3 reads CASSGGGRTGELFF. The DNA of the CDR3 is TGTGCCAGCTCAGGAGGGGGCCGCACCGGGGAGCTGTTTTTT.

CDR3 sequence reads: CASSQTGGRADTQYF. The DNA for the CDR3 is TGTGCCAGCAGCCAAACCGGGGGGCGGGCAGATACGCAGTATTTT. The rearrangement joins TRBV3-1 (or the pseudogene TRBV3-2) to TRBJ2-3, with D tentatively TRBD2 (7 bases). Germline V lookup: CDR1 LGHDT, CDR2 YNNKEL (reference sequence). The CDR3 sequence is 15 residues long. V dropped 2 bases and J dropped 4 bases, with 13 bases sitting between them.

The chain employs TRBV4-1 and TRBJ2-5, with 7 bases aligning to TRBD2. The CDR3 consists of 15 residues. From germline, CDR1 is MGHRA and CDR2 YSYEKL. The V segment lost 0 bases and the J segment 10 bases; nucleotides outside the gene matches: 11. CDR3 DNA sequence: TGCGCCAGCAGCCAAGATAGTTTATCGGGGGGATACCAGTACTTC. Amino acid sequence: CASSQDSLSGGYQYF.

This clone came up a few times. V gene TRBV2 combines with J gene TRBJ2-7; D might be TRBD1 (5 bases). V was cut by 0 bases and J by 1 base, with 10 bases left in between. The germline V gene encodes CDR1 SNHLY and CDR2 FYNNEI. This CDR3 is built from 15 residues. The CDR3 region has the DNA TGTGCCAGCAGTGAAGCGGGGCAGCGTTCCTACGAGCAGTACTTC. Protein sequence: CASSEAGQRSYEQYF.